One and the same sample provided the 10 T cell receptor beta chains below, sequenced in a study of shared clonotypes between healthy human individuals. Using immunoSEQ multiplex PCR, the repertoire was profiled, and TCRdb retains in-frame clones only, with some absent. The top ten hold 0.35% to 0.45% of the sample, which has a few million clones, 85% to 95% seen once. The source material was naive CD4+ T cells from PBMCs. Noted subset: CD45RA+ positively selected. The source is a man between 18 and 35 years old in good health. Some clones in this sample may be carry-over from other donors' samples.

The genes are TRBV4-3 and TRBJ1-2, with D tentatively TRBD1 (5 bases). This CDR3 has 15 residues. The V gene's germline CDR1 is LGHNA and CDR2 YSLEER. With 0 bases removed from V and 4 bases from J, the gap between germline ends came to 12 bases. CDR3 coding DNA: TGCGCCAGCAGCCAAGATACCGCAGGGACCTATGGCTACACCTTC. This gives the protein CASSQDTAGTYGYTF.

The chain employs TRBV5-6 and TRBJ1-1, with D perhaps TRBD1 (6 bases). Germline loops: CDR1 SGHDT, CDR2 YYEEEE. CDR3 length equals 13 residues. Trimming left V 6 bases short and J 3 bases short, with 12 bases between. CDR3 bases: TGTGCCAGCACCCCGGGACAACACACTGAAGCTTTCTTT. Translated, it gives CASTPGQHTEAFF.

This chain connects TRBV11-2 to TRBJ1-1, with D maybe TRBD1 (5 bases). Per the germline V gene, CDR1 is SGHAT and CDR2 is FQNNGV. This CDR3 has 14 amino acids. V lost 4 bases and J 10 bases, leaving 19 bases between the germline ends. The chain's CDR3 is CASSYGASGVGAFF. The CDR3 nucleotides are TGTGCCAGCAGCTATGGCGCTTCGGGGGTGGGAGCTTTCTTT. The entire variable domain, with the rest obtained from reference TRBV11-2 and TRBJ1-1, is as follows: EAGVAQSPRYKIIEKRQSVAFWCNPISGHATLYWYQQILGQGPKLLIQFQNNGVVDDSQLPKDRFSAERLKGVDSTLKIQPAKLEDSAVYLCASSYGASGVGAFFGQGTRLTVV.

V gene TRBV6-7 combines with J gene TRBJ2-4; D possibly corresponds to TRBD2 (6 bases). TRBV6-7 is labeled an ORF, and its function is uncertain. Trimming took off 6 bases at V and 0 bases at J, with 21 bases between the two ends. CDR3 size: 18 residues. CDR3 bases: TGTGCCAGCAGCTCTCTTGGGGGGAGCGAACTAGCCAAAAACATTCAGTACTTC. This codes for CASSSLGGSELAKNIQYF.

CDR3 DNA sequence: TGTGCCAGTAGTATATTTGCTAGCGGGACGACAGATACGCAGTATTTT. This codes for CASSIFASGTTDTQYF. The chain has TRBV19 and TRBJ2-3; 9 bases map to TRBD2. The CDR3 is 16 residues long. The V gene end was trimmed by 2 bases and the J gene end by 3 bases; junction bases not matched to a gene: 6. Looked up from germline, CDR1 is LNHDA and CDR2 is SQIVND (reference sequence).

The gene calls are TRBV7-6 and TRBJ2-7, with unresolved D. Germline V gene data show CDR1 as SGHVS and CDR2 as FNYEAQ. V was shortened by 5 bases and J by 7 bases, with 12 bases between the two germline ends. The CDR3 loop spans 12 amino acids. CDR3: CASSLQVGEQYF. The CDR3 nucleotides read TGTGCCAGCAGCCTCCAGGTGGGGGAGCAGTACTTC. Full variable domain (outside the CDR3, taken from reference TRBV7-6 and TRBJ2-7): GAGVSQSPRYKVTKRGQDVALRCDPISGHVSLYWYRQALGQGPEFLTYFNYEAQQDKSGLPNDRFSAERPEGSISTLTIQRTEQRDSAMYRCASSLQVGEQYFGPGTRLTVT.

The CDR3 is CASSLTTGDNTEAFF. CDR3 DNA sequence: TGTGCCAGCTCACTAACGACAGGGGATAACACTGAAGCTTTCTTT. The genes are TRBV18 and TRBJ1-1; 8 bases match TRBD1. The CDR3 covers 15 residues. J lost 2 bases, V lost 4 bases, and 6 bases had no gene match. Germline CDR1 reads KGHSH; CDR2 reads LQKENI.

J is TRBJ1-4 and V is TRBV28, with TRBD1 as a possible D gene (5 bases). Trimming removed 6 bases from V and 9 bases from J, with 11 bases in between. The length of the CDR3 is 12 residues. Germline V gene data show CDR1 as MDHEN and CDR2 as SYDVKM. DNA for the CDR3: TGTGCCAGCAGCCCAGGGCAGAAAAAACTGTTTTTT. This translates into CASSPGQKKLFF. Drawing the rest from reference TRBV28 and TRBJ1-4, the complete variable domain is DVKVTQSSRYLVKRTGEKVFLECVQDMDHENMFWYRQDPGLGLRLIYFSYDVKMKEKGDIPEGYSVSREKKERFSLILESASTNQTSMYLCASSPGQKKLFFGSGTQLSVL.

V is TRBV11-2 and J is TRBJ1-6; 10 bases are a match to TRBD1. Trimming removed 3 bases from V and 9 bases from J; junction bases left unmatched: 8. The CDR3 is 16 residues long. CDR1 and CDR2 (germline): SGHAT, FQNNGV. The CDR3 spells CASSFTVTGGGSPLHF. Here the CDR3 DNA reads TGTGCCAGCAGCTTCACCGTGACAGGGGGCGGTTCACCCCTCCACTTT.

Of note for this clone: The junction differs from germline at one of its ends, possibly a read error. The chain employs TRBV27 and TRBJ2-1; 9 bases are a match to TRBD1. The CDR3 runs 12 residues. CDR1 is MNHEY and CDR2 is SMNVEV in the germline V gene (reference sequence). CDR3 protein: CASSFWGQGEVF. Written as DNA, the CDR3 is TGTGCCAGCAGTTTTTGGGGACAGGGTGAAGTCTTC.